The next 7 T cell receptor beta chains were all read from a single sample in a study of CD8 T cells in ankylosing spondylitis. MiXCR, applied by TCRdb to the 5' RACE reads, yields one record per CDR3 protein. The table has about 130,000 distinct CDR3 sequences, roughly 6.6% seen once. Sequencing was performed on blood, either unsorted or a sorted T cell fraction (not recorded which). The source is a male donor with ankylosing spondylitis or in good health (not recorded which).

This clonotype was counted ten times or more. The chain employs TRBV20-1 and TRBJ2-7, with a weak D call TRBD2 (6 bases). Trimming took 6 bases from V and 2 from J, leaving 20 bases between them. Per germline, CDR1 DFQATT and CDR2 SNEGSKA (reference sequence). The CDR3 has 15 residues. CDR3 sequence (DNA): TGCAGTGCCCAGCGGGCGGGGACCCACCCCTACGAGCAGTACTTC. As protein: CSAQRAGTHPYEQYF.

In this sample, this clonotype turned up many times. This chain links TRBV18 with TRBJ2-1; 11 bases match TRBD2. Germline CDR1 KGHSH, CDR2 LQKENI. V shed 5 bases, J shed 8 bases, and the junction held 8 bases outside the gene matches. The length of the CDR3 is 15 residues. CDR3 residues: CASSALAGVADEQFF. CDR3 nucleotide sequence: TGTGCCAGCTCAGCACTAGCGGGAGTGGCAGATGAGCAGTTCTTC.

This clonotype was recorded many times. The rearrangement uses TRBV7-2 and TRBJ1-1, with a possible D match to TRBD1 (6 bases). This CDR3 has 16 amino acids. The germline CDR1 and CDR2 sequences are SGHTA and FQGNSA. Trimming took 5 bases from V and 0 from J, leaving 16 bases between them. Here the CDR3 reads CASSPPEGVLNTEAFF. The DNA for the CDR3 is TGTGCCAGCAGCCCCCCTGAGGGGGTCCTGAACACTGAAGCTTTCTTT.

This clonotype came up many times. The gene calls are TRBV20-1 and TRBJ2-3; 7 positions match TRBD2. Trimming at V came to 5 bases and at J to 11 bases, leaving 16 bases not matched to a gene. CDR1 and CDR2 from the germline V gene are DFQATT and SNEGSKA (reference sequence). The CDR3 length is 14 residues. The CDR3 protein is CSAQQPDRGLVQYF. The CDR3 DNA is TGCAGTGCTCAACAGCCTGACAGAGGACTAGTGCAGTATTTT.

This clonotype was counted ten times or more. The chain combines TRBV5-1 with TRBJ2-1, with 11 bases identical to TRBD2. Germline-derived CDR1 and CDR2 are SGHRS and YFSETQ. The CDR3 is 15 amino acids. Trimming at V came to 5 bases and at J to 4 bases, leaving 5 bases not matched to a gene. The CDR3 region is CASSPTSGAYNEQFF. CDR3 bases: TGCGCCAGCAGTCCGACTAGCGGGGCATACAATGAGCAGTTCTTC.

This clonotype was detected a few times. The chain has TRBV7-2 and TRBJ2-5; D call uncertain. CDR3 length: 14 residues. V was trimmed by 2 bases and J by 1 base, leaving 8 bases between them. Germline assignment: CDR1 SGHTA and CDR2 FQGNSA. Here the CDR3 reads CASSLNPAQETQYF. The CDR3 coding sequence is TGTGCCAGCAGCTTAAACCCAGCCCAAGAGACCCAGTACTTC.

This clonotype was picked up many times. The J gene is TRBJ1-1, the V gene TRBV7-3, with TRBD1 as a possible D gene (6 bases). The germline V and J ends were trimmed by 7 bases and 2 bases, with 14 bases remaining between them. The CDR3 is 14 amino acids. Looked up from germline, CDR1 is SGHTA and CDR2 is FQGTGA. CDR3 in DNA: TGTGCCAGCACCTCGGGACACGCAAACACTGAAGCTTTCTTT. Translated, it gives CASTSGHANTEAFF.